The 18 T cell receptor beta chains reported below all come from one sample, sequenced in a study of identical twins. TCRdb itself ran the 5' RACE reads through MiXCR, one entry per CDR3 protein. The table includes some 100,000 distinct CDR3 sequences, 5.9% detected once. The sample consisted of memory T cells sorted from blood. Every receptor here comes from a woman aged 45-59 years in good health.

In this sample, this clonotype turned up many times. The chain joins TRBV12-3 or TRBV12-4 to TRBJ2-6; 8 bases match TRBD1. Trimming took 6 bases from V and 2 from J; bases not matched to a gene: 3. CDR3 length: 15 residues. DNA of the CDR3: TGTGCCAGCAGGCCGGACAGGGCTGGGGCCAACGTCCTGACTTTC. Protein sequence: CASRPDRAGANVLTF.

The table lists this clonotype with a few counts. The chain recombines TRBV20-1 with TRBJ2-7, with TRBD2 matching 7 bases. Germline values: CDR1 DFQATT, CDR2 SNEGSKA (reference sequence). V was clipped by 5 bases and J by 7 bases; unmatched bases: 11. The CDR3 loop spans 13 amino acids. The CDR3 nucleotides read TGCAGTGCTGGCCCGGTGGGGGGGAGTGAGCAGTACTTC. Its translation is CSAGPVGGSEQYF.

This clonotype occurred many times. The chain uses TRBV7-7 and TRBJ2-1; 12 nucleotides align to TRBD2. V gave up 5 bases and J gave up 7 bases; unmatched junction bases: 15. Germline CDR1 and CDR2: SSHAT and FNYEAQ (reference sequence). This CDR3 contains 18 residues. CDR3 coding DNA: TGTGCCAGCAGCACCAGGACTAGCGGGACTATCCCTGCGAATGAGCAGTTCTTC. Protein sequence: CASSTRTSGTIPANEQFF.

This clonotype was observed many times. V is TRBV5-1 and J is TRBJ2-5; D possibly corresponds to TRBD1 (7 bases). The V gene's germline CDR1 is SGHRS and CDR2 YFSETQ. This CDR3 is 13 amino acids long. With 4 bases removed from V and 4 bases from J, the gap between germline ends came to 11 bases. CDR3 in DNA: TGCGCCAGCAGCCTGCAGGGGGGAGAGACCCAGTACTTC. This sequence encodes CASSLQGGETQYF.

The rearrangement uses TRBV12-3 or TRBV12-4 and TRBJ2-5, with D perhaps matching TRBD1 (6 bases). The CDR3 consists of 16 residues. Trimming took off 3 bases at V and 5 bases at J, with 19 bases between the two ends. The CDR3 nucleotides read TGTGCCAGCAGTTTGAGAGGGGGTGGTTATCGGGAGACCCAGTACTTC. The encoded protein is CASSLRGGGYRETQYF.

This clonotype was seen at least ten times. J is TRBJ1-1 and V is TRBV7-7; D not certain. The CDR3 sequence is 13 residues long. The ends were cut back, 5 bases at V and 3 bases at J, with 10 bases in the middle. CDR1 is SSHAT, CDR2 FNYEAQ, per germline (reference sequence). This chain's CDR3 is CASSQRPDTEAFF. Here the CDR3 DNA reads TGTGCCAGCAGCCAAAGGCCGGACACTGAAGCTTTCTTT. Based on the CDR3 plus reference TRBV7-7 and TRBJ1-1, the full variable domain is GAGVSQSPRYKVTKRGQDVTLRCDPISSHATLYWYQQALGQGPEFLTYFNYEAQPDKSGLPSDRFSAERPEGSISTLTIQRTEQRDSAMYRCASSQRPDTEAFFGQGTRLTVV.

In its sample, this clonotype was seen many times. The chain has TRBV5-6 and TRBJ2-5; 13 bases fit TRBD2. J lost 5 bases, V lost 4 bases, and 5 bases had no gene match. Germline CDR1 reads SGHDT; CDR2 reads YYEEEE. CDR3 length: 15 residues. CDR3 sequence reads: CASSTTSGRTETQYF. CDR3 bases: TGTGCCAGCAGCACGACTAGCGGGAGGACGGAGACCCAGTACTTC.

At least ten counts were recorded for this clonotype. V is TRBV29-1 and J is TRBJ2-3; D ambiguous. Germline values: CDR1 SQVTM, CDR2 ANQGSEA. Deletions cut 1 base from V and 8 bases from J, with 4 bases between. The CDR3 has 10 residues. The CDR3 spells CSVEVTTQYF. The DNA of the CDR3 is TGCAGCGTTGAAGTAACTACGCAGTATTTT.

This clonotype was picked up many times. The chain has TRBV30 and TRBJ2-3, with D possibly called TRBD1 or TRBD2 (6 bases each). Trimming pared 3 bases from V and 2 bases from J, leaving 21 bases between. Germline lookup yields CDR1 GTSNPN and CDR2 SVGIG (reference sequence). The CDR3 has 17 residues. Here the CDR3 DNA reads TGTGCCTGGAGCGATCGCGACCGGGGGCGAGACACAGATACGCAGTATTTT. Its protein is CAWSDRDRGRDTDTQYF.

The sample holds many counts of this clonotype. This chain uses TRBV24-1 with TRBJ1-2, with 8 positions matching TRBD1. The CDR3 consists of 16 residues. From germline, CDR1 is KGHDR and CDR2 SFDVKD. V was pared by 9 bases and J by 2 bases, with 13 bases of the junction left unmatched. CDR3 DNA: TGTGCCACCCACACAGGGGGGGCACAGGGGAACTATGGCTACACCTTC. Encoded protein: CATHTGGAQGNYGYTF.

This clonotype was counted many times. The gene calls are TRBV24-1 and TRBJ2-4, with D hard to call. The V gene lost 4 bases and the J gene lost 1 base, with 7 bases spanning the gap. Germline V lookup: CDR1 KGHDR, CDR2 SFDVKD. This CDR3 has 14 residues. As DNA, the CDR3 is TGTGCCACCAGTGACTGGGGTGCCAAAAACATTCAGTACTTC. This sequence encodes CATSDWGAKNIQYF.

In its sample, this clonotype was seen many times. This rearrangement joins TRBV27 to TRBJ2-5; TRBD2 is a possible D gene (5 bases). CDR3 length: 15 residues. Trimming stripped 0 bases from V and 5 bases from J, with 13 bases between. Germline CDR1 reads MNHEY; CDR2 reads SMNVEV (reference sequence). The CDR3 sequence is CASSLSGYPGETQYF. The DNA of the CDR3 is TGTGCCAGCAGTTTATCGGGCTACCCGGGGGAGACCCAGTACTTC.

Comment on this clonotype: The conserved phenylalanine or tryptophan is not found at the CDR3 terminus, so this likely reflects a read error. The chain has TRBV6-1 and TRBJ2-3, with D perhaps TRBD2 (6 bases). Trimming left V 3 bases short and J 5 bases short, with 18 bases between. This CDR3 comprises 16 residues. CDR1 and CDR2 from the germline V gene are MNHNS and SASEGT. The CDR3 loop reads CASSDVWRALIDTQYI. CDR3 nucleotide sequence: TGTGCCAGCAGTGACGTTTGGAGGGCCTTGATAGATACGCAGTATATT.

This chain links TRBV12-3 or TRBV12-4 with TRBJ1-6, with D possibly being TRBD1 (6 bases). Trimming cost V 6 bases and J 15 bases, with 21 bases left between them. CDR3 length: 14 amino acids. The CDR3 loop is CASRSGTQEGSLHF. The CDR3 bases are TGTGCCAGCAGGTCCGGGACACAGGAGGGAAGCCTCCACTTT.

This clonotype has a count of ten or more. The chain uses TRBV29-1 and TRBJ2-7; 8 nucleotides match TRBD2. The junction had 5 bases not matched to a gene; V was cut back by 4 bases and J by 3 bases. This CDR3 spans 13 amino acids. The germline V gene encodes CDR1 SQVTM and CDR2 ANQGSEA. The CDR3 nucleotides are TGCAGCGTTGGTGGCGGGGGGCTCTACGAGCAGTACTTC. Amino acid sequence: CSVGGGGLYEQYF.

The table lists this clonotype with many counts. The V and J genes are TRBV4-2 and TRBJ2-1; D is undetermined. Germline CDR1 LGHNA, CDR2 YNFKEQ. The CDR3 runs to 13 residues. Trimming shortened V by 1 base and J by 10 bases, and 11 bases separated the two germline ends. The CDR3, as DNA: TGTGCCAGCAGCCAAGGTCCCGCAGTCGAGCAGTTCTTC. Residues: CASSQGPAVEQFF.

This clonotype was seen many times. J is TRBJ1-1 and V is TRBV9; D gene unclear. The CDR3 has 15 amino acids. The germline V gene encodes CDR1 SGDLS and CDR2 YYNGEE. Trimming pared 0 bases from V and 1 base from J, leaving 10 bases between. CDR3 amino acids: CASSVGSLGNTEAFF. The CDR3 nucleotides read TGTGCCAGCAGCGTAGGGTCCCTGGGGAACACTGAAGCTTTCTTT.

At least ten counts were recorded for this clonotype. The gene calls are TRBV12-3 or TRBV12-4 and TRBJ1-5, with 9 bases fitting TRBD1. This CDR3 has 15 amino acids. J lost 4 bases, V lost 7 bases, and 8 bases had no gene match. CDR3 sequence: CASTNHGTGNQPQHF. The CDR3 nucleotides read TGTGCCAGCACTAACCACGGGACAGGGAATCAGCCCCAGCATTTT.